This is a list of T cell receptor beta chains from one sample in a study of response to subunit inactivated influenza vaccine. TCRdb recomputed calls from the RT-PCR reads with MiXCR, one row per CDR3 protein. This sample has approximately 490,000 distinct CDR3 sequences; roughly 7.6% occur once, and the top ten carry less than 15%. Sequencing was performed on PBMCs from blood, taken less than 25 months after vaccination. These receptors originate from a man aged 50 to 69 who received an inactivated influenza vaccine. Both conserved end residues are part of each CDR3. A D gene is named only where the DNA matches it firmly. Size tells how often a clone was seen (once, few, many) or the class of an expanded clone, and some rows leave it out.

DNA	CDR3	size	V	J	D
TGTGCCATCAGCGATACTAGCGGGGGGCCCTACGAGCAGTACTTC	CAISDTSGGPYEQYF	.	TRBV10-3	TRBJ2-7	TRBD2
TGCGCCAGCAGCCGGACACATAACCCAGAGAGCTCCTACGAGCAGTACTTC	CASSRTHNPESSYEQYF	many	TRBV4-3	TRBJ2-7	.
TGTGCCAGCTCACTCTTCGATCAACGGGAGACCCAGTACTTC	CASSLFDQRETQYF	.	TRBV18	TRBJ2-5	.
TGTGCCAGCAGTGAAGCTGAGGGATTGATTAATGAAAAACTGTTTTTT	CASSEAEGLINEKLFF	many	TRBV6-1	TRBJ1-4	.
TGCAGTGCTAGAGATCATAGGGGACAGAACTACGAGCAGTACTTC	CSARDHRGQNYEQYF	few	TRBV20-1	TRBJ2-7	TRBD1
TGTGCCAGCTCACCTCGGACGAGGGGGATGAACACTGAAGCTTTCTTT	CASSPRTRGMNTEAFF	.	TRBV18	TRBJ1-1	.
TGCGCCAGCAGCCAAGCACAGGGGGGCACCGGGGAGCTGTTTTTT	CASSQAQGGTGELFF	.	TRBV4-3	TRBJ2-2	TRBD1
TGTGCCAGCAGCTTGAGATCCTTGTTTGATCGCGAGCAGTACTTC	CASSLRSLFDREQYF	few	TRBV7-2	TRBJ2-7	.
TGCAGTGTGGGGACAGGGGGCTCTGAAGCTTTCTTT	CSVGTGGSEAFF	many	TRBV20-1	TRBJ1-1	TRBD1
TGTGCCAGCAGCTTGGCTTTGCTGAGGGACAGGGAGAACATTCAGTACTTC	CASSLALLRDRENIQYF	few	TRBV5-6	TRBJ2-4	TRBD1
TGTGCCAGCAGTTACTCGATTCAGTCTGGGGCCAACGTCCTGACTTTC	CASSYSIQSGANVLTF	many	TRBV6-5	TRBJ2-6	.
TGTGCCAGCAGCCCGGGACAGGGTTGGCATGAAAAACTGTTTTTT	CASSPGQGWHEKLFF	.	TRBV7-2	TRBJ1-4	TRBD1
TGTGCCACCAGCAGACAGGGGGCCACCTACGAGCAGTACTTC	CATSRQGATYEQYF	.	TRBV15	TRBJ2-7	TRBD1
TGCAGTGCTAGTGCTGGGCAGGGGGCTCATGTTTACGAGCAGTACTTC	CSASAGQGAHVYEQYF	few	TRBV20-1	TRBJ2-7	TRBD1